This T cell receptor (beta chain) appears in the sequencing data of a study of breast tumors, draining lymph nodes, adjacent tissues. Samples came from axillary lymph nodes draining the breast cancer. A note on this clonotype: No antigen is known for it.

Study outcomes and limitations: That most tumor T cells come from lymph nodes remained unproven. Tumor TCR diversity was below lymph nodes but above nontumor tissue.

V shed 8 bases and J shed 2 bases, with 14 bases lying between them. The CDR3 runs to 15 residues. Germline V CDR1 and CDR2: SGHDT, YYEEEE. Using its own MiXCR run on the multiplex PCR reads, TCRdb lists one record per CDR3 protein. Among fewer than 200,000 distinct CDR3 sequences, around 35% were seen once, and the ten largest hold 3% to 4%. The source is a female donor with breast cancer. Some clones in this sample may be carry-over from other donors' samples. This sequence joins TRBV5-6 and TRBJ2-6, with D possibly matching TRBD1 (6 bases). Sequences were obtained from axillary lymph node tissue. The CDR3 is CASSVKGAGANVLTF. DNA of the CDR3: TGTGCCAGTAGTGTCAAGGGGGCTGGGGCCAACGTCCTGACTTTC.